These T cell receptor beta chains were read from a single sample in a study of T cell responses to AZD1222 COVID-19 vaccine. Libraries were prepared by immunoSEQ multiplex PCR; TCRdb keeps only in-frame clonotypes and omits some of them. This sample yields about 120,000 clones, of which roughly nine tenths are seen a single time; 7.2% belongs to the top ten. Material: peripheral blood, obtained on day 0 of AZD1222 vaccination. Source of these receptors: an adult in good health. Each CDR3 is given without its conserved first and last residue. Clone size is shown for a subset of rows, as once, few, many or a class of expanded clone.

TRBV9,NA,TRBJ1-1,ASSVEPFTEAF
TRBV16,NA,TRBJ1-2,ASSQLREHYGYT
TRBV7-9,NA,TRBJ1-4,ASSAGGHRNEKLF
TRBV18,NA,TRBJ2-2,ASQNTGELF
TRBV11-2,NA,TRBJ2-2,ASSYRWSGTGELF
TRBV29-1,NA,TRBJ2-1,SARDNYNEQF
TRBV28,NA,TRBJ2-7,ASQQGDSYEQY
TRBV5-1,NA,TRBJ2-3,ASSSFLGSTDTQY
TRBV28,NA,TRBJ1-2,ASSNREGYT
TRBV28,NA,TRBJ1-2,ASIGGLDRGYT
TRBV19,NA,TRBJ2-3,ASSIGTGAGDTQY
TRBV7-8,NA,TRBJ1-3,ASSAGPGAFSGNTIY
TRBV27,NA,TRBJ1-2,ASSSREGYGYT
TRBV27,NA,TRBJ2-7,ASSTATGLGQY
TRBV29-1,once,TRBJ2-2,SARYRGAGGELF
TRBV3-1/TRBV3-2,NA,TRBJ2-7,ASSPRTSGPSYEQY
TRBV7-8,NA,TRBJ1-5,ASSLEKGTSNQPQH
TRBV24-1,NA,TRBJ2-1,ATSDSQGGDEQF
TRBV24-1,NA,TRBJ2-7,ATPRGGPYEQY
TRBV5-1,NA,TRBJ2-7,ASSLAAGAYEQY
TRBV2,NA,TRBJ2-5,ASSELAEETQY
TRBV5-1,NA,TRBJ2-3,ASSLADTQY
TRBV19,NA,TRBJ1-5,ASSVGQGRNQPQH
TRBV5-4,few,TRBJ2-3,ASSLKQGTDTQY
TRBV4-1,NA,TRBJ2-7,ASSQGVISEQY
TRBV9,NA,TRBJ2-6,ASSVGVRDWANVLT
TRBV9,NA,TRBJ2-3,ASSPVADRSTDTQY
TRBV12-3/TRBV12-4,NA,TRBJ2-3,ASSSGSGGTQY
TRBV5-1,NA,TRBJ1-4,ASSLSGAREKLF
TRBV12-3/TRBV12-4,NA,TRBJ1-1,ASSFGGDTEAF
TRBV6-5,NA,TRBJ1-1,ASRLAGEDTEAF
TRBV28,NA,TRBJ1-5,ASSLQQGARQPQH
TRBV10-3,NA,TRBJ2-1,AISYSLAGINEQF
TRBV28,NA,TRBJ1-5,ASSFPNQPQH
TRBV24-1,NA,TRBJ1-4,ATSDPGEKLF
TRBV4-3,NA,TRBJ1-6,ASSRQDRDDSPLH
TRBV27,once,TRBJ2-7,ASSPRGVTGASYEQY
TRBV5-1,NA,TRBJ2-3,ASSREDSTYTDTQY
TRBV15,NA,TRBJ1-5,ATSRVAGNQPQH
TRBV10-1,NA,TRBJ1-1,ASSESWGRTF
TRBV2,NA,TRBJ1-5,ASKIGDVSNQPQH
TRBV29-1,NA,TRBJ2-3,SARRTYTDTQY
TRBV5-8,NA,TRBJ1-5,ASSLEGTGNQPQH
TRBV6-2/TRBV6-3,NA,TRBJ2-1,ASGPRGNEQF
TRBV30,NA,TRBJ2-3,AWSRGGGETQY
TRBV19,NA,TRBJ2-1,ASSIVGREGSNEQF
TRBV9,NA,TRBJ1-4,ASSGSQGATNEKLF
TRBV18,NA,TRBJ1-5,ASSPPGLNQPQH
TRBV20-1,NA,TRBJ2-7,SASRIQGLYEQY
TRBV7-8,NA,TRBJ1-2,ASSSDRDYGYT
TRBV4-1,NA,TRBJ2-3,ASRGGQGGSWADTQY
TRBV6-2/TRBV6-3,NA,TRBJ2-5,ASSYRASGSQETQY